This entry describes one T cell receptor beta chain. The data were produced by immunoSEQ multiplex PCR, yet TCRdb's version contains in-frame clones alone and is incomplete. The table lists some 1 million clones, approximately 76% of them singletons, with approximately 1.5% in the top ten. Germline V gives CDR1 MNHEY, CDR2 SVGAGI. V lost 4 bases and J lost 7, with 5 bases in between. This CDR3 has 10 amino acids. The data originate from a study of shared clonotypes between healthy human individuals. CD45RA-negative memory and CD45RA+ naive subsets were split from the CD4+ cells. The chain combines TRBV6-5 with TRBJ2-7, with D unclear. The TCR originated in a man between 18 and 35 years old in good health. Input material: memory CD4+ T cells sorted from blood. As for subset: CD45RA-negative fraction. CDR3 residues: CASSSKEQYF. CDR3 bases: TGTGCCAGCAGTTCCAAAGAGCAGTACTTC.